The clone carrying this T cell receptor beta chain showed up just a few times. No antigen is known for it. This specimen belongs to a study of T cell repertoires in cytomegalovirus infection. At the level of the study: Public TCR beta signature analysis indicated the presence of both CMV infection and matching HLA type. Study-wide results and caveats: The study identified carriers of CMV plus the relevant HLA from cumulative public TCR beta family frequency. Dominating the ex vivo response were TCR beta clonotypes that were CMV-specific and HLA-C-restricted.

The germline gives CDR1 LNHDA, CDR2 SQIVND (reference sequence). This CDR3 has 16 amino acids. J was trimmed by 3 bases and V by 3 bases; bases with no gene match: 5. Each CDR3 protein is one row after TCRdb ran MiXCR on the reads. The table lists about 100,000 distinct CDR3 sequences, approximately 15% of them singletons. This TCR was sampled from a human donor in good health (CMV status not recorded). Some clones in this sample may be carry-over from other donors' samples. The sequencing sample was made of PBMCs. V usage is TRBV19 and J usage is TRBJ2-1; 10 bases map to TRBD2. CDR3 sequence reads: CASSIPSGGVYNEQFF. CDR3 in DNA: TGTGCCAGTAGTATCCCAAGCGGGGGGGTCTACAATGAGCAGTTCTTC.